The 27 T cell receptor beta chains given below trace back to one sample, sequenced in a study of T cell responses to AZD1222 COVID-19 vaccine. TCRdb's table, derived via immunoSEQ multiplex PCR, lists solely in-frame clones and lacks some. In the table there are over 150,000 clones, 90% of which are singletons. Here the sequenced sample was peripheral blood, taken on day 0 of AZD1222 vaccination. The receptors were gathered from an adult in good health.

The rearrangement links TRBV11-2 to TRBJ2-7; 8 nucleotides agree with TRBD1. The J segment lost 7 bases and the V segment lost 6 bases, leaving 14 bases of the junction unmatched. The CDR3 runs 15 residues. Germline CDR1 is SGHAT and CDR2 is FQNNGV. The CDR3 sequence: CASSPLGTGQGEQYF. DNA of the CDR3: TGTGCCAGCAGTCCCCTCGGGACAGGCCAGGGGGAGCAGTACTTC.

The rearrangement uses TRBV28 and TRBJ1-3, with D hard to call. Between the trimmed V and J ends, which lost 1 base and 0 bases, there was a span of 4 bases. The CDR3 sequence is 14 residues long. Germline CDR1 MDHEN, CDR2 SYDVKM. The CDR3 bases are TGTGCCAGCAGTTTATACGACTCTGGAAACACCATATATTTT. Its translation: CASSLYDSGNTIYF.

This chain joins TRBV7-9 and TRBJ2-1, with a possible D match to TRBD2 (6 bases). The CDR3 has 16 amino acids. Between the trimmed V and J ends, which lost 8 bases and 5 bases, there was a span of 22 bases. The germline CDR1 and CDR2 sequences are SEHNR and FQNEAQ (reference sequence). The CDR3 region is CASLGGESWRDNEQFF. CDR3 nucleotide sequence: TGTGCCAGCCTCGGAGGGGAGAGTTGGAGGGACAATGAGCAGTTCTTC.

This clone was seen once. This chain uses TRBV5-1 with TRBJ2-7; TRBD2 matches 8 bases. The J segment lost 2 bases and the V segment lost 0 bases, leaving 4 bases of the junction unmatched. The germline V gene encodes CDR1 SGHRS and CDR2 YFSETQ. CDR3 length equals 15 residues. The CDR3 nucleotides read TGCGCCAGCAGCTTGGTGGTAGCGGGGACCTACGAGCAGTACTTC. Translating it yields CASSLVVAGTYEQYF.

The CDR3 loop is CASSPRDRGTEQYF. In DNA, the CDR3 is TGTGCCAGCAGCCCCCGGGACAGGGGGACCGAGCAGTACTTC. The rearrangement links TRBV9 to TRBJ2-7, with 11 bases matching TRBD1. The CDR3 consists of 14 residues. Germline assignment: CDR1 SGDLS and CDR2 YYNGEE. J was trimmed by 6 bases and V by 4 bases; bases with no gene match: 6.

This chain links TRBV5-1 with TRBJ2-5; maybe TRBD1 (6 bases). Trimming removed 0 bases from V and 5 bases from J, with 20 bases in between. The germline V gene encodes CDR1 SGHRS and CDR2 YFSETQ. This CDR3 is 17 amino acids long. In nucleotides, the CDR3 is TGCGCCAGCAGCTTGGGGCAGGGGCTCGCAAGGAGGGAGACCCAGTACTTC. Translating it yields CASSLGQGLARRETQYF.

The chain has TRBV19 and TRBJ2-4, with TRBD1 matching over 9 bases. Unmatched junction bases numbered 6, after V lost 5 bases and J lost 7 bases. Germline-derived CDR1 and CDR2 are LNHDA and SQIVND (reference sequence). This CDR3 has 14 residues. CDR3 residues: CASSSRTGVNIQYF. The CDR3 coding sequence is TGTGCCAGTAGTTCGAGGACAGGGGTCAACATTCAGTACTTC.

The rearrangement joins TRBV11-3 to TRBJ2-1, with 11 bases that match TRBD2. V dropped 5 bases and J dropped 16; count of bases not matched to a gene: 10. CDR3 length: 13 residues. Looked up from germline, CDR1 is SGHNT and CDR2 is YENEEA. CDR3 sequence: CASSPPTGTSGFF. For the CDR3, the DNA is TGTGCCAGCAGCCCCCCGACCGGGACTAGCGGTTTCTTC.

The rearrangement links TRBV7-9 to TRBJ1-1; no definite D call. The germline V and J ends were trimmed by 8 bases and 0 bases, with 10 bases remaining between them. The germline gives CDR1 SEHNR, CDR2 FQNEAQ (reference sequence). The CDR3 loop spans 13 amino acids. The CDR3 sequence: CASGSNLNTEAFF. The DNA for the CDR3 is TGTGCCAGCGGCTCGAATTTGAACACTGAAGCTTTCTTT.

The count of this clone is one. The chain couples TRBV1 to TRBJ1-2. TRBV1 is tagged as a pseudogene. The CDR3 runs 17 residues. Here the CDR3 DNA reads TGCACCAGCAGCCCCAAGATGGAGGAGGGTCGGAGCTATGGCTACACCTTC. Amino acids: CTSSPKMEEGRSYGYTF.

The chain uses TRBV2 and TRBJ1-2; D might be TRBD1 (6 bases). With 4 bases removed from V and 8 bases from J, the gap between germline ends came to 14 bases. The germline gives CDR1 SNHLY, CDR2 FYNNEI. The CDR3 totals 13 residues. DNA for the CDR3: TGTGCCAGCAGTGCGGACAGAGTTCTCGGCTACACCTTC. As protein: CASSADRVLGYTF.

The CDR3 is CASTAGSSSYNEQFF. The CDR3 region has the DNA TGTGCCAGCACCGCGGGGTCTAGCTCCTACAATGAGCAGTTCTTC. The V and J genes are TRBV9 and TRBJ2-1; a weak D match, TRBD2 (6 bases). The CDR3 runs 15 residues. The germline V gene has CDR1 SGDLS and CDR2 YYNGEE. Trimming cost V 6 bases and J 0 bases, with 13 bases left between them.

The chain couples TRBV4-3 to TRBJ1-2, with 12 bases aligning to TRBD1. CDR3 length equals 18 residues. The V segment lost 0 bases and the J segment 2 bases; nucleotides outside the gene matches: 7. Germline values: CDR1 LGHNA, CDR2 YSLEER. CDR3 sequence reads: CASSQELGTGGPNYGYTF. DNA for the CDR3: TGCGCCAGCAGCCAAGAACTAGGGACAGGGGGCCCCAACTATGGCTACACCTTC.

This sequence joins TRBV11-2 and TRBJ1-6; TRBD1 agrees at 10 bases. The CDR3 length is 19 residues. J lost 7 bases, V lost 5 bases, and 17 bases had no gene match. CDR1 is SGHAT and CDR2 is FQNNGV in the germline V gene. CDR3 nucleotides: TGTGCCAGCAGCCTCGGGACCGGGACAGGGGAAGGAAGGAATTCACCCCTCCACTTT. Protein sequence: CASSLGTGTGEGRNSPLHF.

This chain connects TRBV2 to TRBJ1-2; perhaps TRBD1 as D (5 bases). Germline values: CDR1 SNHLY, CDR2 FYNNEI. Trimming removed 6 bases from V and 3 bases from J, with 14 bases in between. The length of the CDR3 is 14 residues. The CDR3 nucleotides read TGTGCCAGCAGAAAGGGCCGGGGGGACTATGGCTACACCTTC. It codes for CASRKGRGDYGYTF. Supplemented by reference TRBV2 and TRBJ1-2, the full variable domain reads EPEVTQTPSHQVTQMGQEVILRCVPISNHLYFYWYRQILGQKVEFLVSFYNNEISEKSEIFDDQFSVERPDGSNFTLKIRSTKLEDSAMYFCASRKGRGDYGYTFGSGTRLTVV.

This clone was counted a single time. This sequence joins TRBV19 and TRBJ1-2; perhaps TRBD1 as D (5 bases). Trimming stripped 7 bases from V and 0 bases from J, with 18 bases between. Germline assignment: CDR1 LNHDA and CDR2 SQIVND (reference sequence). The CDR3 is 16 amino acids. The CDR3 region is CASTRMGLSTNYGYTF. CDR3 bases: TGTGCCAGTACGAGGATGGGGCTTTCTACTAACTATGGCTACACCTTC.

In this sample, this clone turned up once. This sequence joins TRBV7-9 and TRBJ2-1; D might be TRBD1 (6 bases). Trimming took 2 bases from V and 2 from J, leaving 13 bases between them. Germline assignment: CDR1 SEHNR and CDR2 FQNEAQ (reference sequence). CDR3 length: 16 amino acids. The CDR3 DNA sequence: TGTGCCAGCAGCTTATACACAGGGTTGGCCTACAATGAGCAGTTCTTC. Translated, it gives CASSLYTGLAYNEQFF.

The chain joins TRBV30 to TRBJ1-2; no clear D. The CDR3 consists of 14 residues. V shed 0 bases and J shed 0 bases, with 8 bases lying between them. Germline-derived CDR1 and CDR2 are GTSNPN and SVGIG (reference sequence). This CDR3 reads CAWSVVAANYGYTF. CDR3 DNA: TGTGCCTGGAGTGTTGTGGCCGCTAACTATGGCTACACCTTC.

This chain connects TRBV10-3 to TRBJ1-1; D may be TRBD1 (5 bases). The germline V gene has CDR1 ENHRY and CDR2 SYGVKD. V lost 4 bases and J lost 0, with 15 bases in between. The CDR3 is 16 residues long. The CDR3 loop is CAISGDPLVLNTEAFF. The CDR3 coding sequence is TGTGCCATCAGTGGGGACCCTCTGGTCTTGAACACTGAAGCTTTCTTT.

This chain uses TRBV4-1 with TRBJ1-2; 8 nucleotides line up with TRBD1. This CDR3 is built from 15 residues. CDR1 is MGHRA, CDR2 YSYEKL, per germline. V trimming: 4 bases; J trimming: 0 bases; junction bases outside the gene matches: 4. The CDR3 region has the DNA TGCGCCAGCAGCCCCACAGGGGGGACTAACTATGGCTACACCTTC. This codes for CASSPTGGTNYGYTF.

The chain couples TRBV2 to TRBJ2-1; unclear D gene. Trimming cost V 3 bases and J 4 bases, with 10 bases left between them. Germline V gene data show CDR1 as SNHLY and CDR2 as FYNNEI. This CDR3 contains 14 residues. CDR3 DNA: TGTGCCAGCAGTGAGACATTTGTATACAATGAGCAGTTCTTC. Translation gives CASSETFVYNEQFF.

This clone was seen once. V usage is TRBV6-5 and J usage is TRBJ1-6; TRBD1 might be the D (6 bases). V was clipped by 2 bases and J by 13 bases, with 12 bases between them. The germline gives CDR1 MNHEY, CDR2 SVGAGI. This CDR3 is built from 13 residues. CDR3 nucleotide sequence: TGTGCCAGCAGTTACATCAGGGGTGCTCCCCTCCACTTT. It yields the protein CASSYIRGAPLHF.

This chain connects TRBV27 to TRBJ1-1, with a tentative D call TRBD1 (5 bases). The V gene lost 5 bases and the J gene lost 0 bases, with 10 bases spanning the gap. The CDR3 is made up of 14 amino acids. In germline, CDR1 is MNHEY, CDR2 SMNVEV (reference sequence). The CDR3, as DNA: TGTGCCAGCAGTCGGCAGGGCCTGAACACTGAAGCTTTCTTT. It codes for CASSRQGLNTEAFF.

The V gene is TRBV7-8, the J gene TRBJ1-5, with TRBD1 matching 7 bases. V lost 5 bases to trimming and J lost 3 bases; unmatched junction nucleotides: 4. The CDR3 loop spans 14 amino acids. Germline V lookup: CDR1 SGHVS, CDR2 FQNEAQ. The CDR3 bases are TGTGCCAGCAGCCGGGACAGACACAATCAGCCCCAGCATTTT. It codes for CASSRDRHNQPQHF.

This clone was counted only a few times. The chain links TRBV30 to TRBJ2-7; D gene uncertain. Deletions cut 2 bases from V and 0 bases from J, with 5 bases between. Per the germline V gene, CDR1 is GTSNPN and CDR2 is SVGIG (reference sequence). The CDR3 loop spans 12 amino acids. The chain's CDR3 is CAWSISSYEQYF. The CDR3 region has the DNA TGTGCCTGGAGTATCAGCTCCTACGAGCAGTACTTC.

The chain uses TRBV5-4 and TRBJ1-2; D not certain. CDR3 length: 17 residues. Germline CDR1 reads SGHNT; CDR2 reads YYREEE (reference sequence). V was pared by 0 bases and J by 2 bases, with 17 bases between. The CDR3 bases are TGTGCCAGCAGCTTGGCCCTGGACCGAGTTACCAACTATGGCTACACCTTC. Translating it yields CASSLALDRVTNYGYTF.

The V and J genes are TRBV28 and TRBJ1-3; D uncertain. The germline V and J ends were trimmed by 5 bases and 6 bases, with 8 bases remaining between them. CDR1 MDHEN and CDR2 SYDVKM come from the germline V gene. The CDR3 has 12 residues. The CDR3 here is CASSNLPNTIYF. In nucleotides, the CDR3 is TGTGCCAGCAGTAACCTTCCAAACACCATATATTTT.